What follows is one T cell receptor beta chain and its context. The antigen remains unidentified. Germline is not matched at one junction end, which may reflect a read error. For TCR beta, libraries came from iRepertoire HTBI primers and Arm-PCR of CDR3 regions. TCRdb re-called the multiplex PCR reads with MiXCR, one entry per CDR3 protein. The top ten hold approximately 17% of the sample, which has 350,000 to 500,000 distinct CDR3 sequences, 12% to 15% seen once. Germline-derived CDR1 and CDR2 are LGHDT and YNNKEL (reference sequence). The CDR3 runs to 13 residues. Noted time point: newly diagnosed GD, antithyroid drugs for less than 3 months. From RNA extracted from PBMCs, the TCR library was made. Around 8.2 milliliters of peripheral blood were drawn into EDTA tubes. This record comes from a study of regulatory T cells in long-lasting Graves disease. General observations from the study: Newly diagnosed Graves' patients had higher TCR diversity than persistent ones.

These records were also assigned to another study, of T cells in Graves' hyperthyroidism and ophthalmopathy. That source reports: Most thyroid clonotypes expanded above 0.001 were also detected in blood.

The chain has TRBV3-1 and TRBJ2-1; no clear D gene. This clonotype was obtained from a woman in her fifties or sixties with Graves disease. The sample was peripheral blood mononuclear cells (PBMCs), taken at new diagnosis, from a patient treated with antithyroid drugs. CDR3 amino acids: CASSQGIYNEQCF. The CDR3 DNA follows: TGTGCCAGCAGCCAGGGGATCTACAATGAGCAGTGCTTC.